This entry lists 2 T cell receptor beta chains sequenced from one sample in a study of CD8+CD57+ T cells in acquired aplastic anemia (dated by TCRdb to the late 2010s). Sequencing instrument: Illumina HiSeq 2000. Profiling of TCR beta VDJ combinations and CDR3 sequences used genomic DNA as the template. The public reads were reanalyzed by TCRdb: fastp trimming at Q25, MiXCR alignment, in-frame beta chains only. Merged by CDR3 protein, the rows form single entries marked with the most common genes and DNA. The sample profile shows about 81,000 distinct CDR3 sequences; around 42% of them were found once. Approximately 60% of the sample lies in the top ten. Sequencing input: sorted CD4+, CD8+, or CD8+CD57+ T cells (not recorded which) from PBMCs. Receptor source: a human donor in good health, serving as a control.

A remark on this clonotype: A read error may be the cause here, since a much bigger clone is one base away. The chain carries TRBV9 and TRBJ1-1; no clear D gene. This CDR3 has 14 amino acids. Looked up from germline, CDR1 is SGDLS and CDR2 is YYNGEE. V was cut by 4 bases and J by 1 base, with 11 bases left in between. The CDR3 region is CASSQEQKNTEAFF. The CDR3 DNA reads TGTGCCAGCAGCCAAGAGCAGAAGAACACTGAAGCTTTCTTT.

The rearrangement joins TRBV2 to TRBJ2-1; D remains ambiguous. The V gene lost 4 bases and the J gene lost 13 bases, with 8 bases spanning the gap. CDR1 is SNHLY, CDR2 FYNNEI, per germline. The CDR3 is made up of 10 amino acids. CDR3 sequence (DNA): TGTGCCAGCAGTGGGGTTGGTCAGTTCTTC. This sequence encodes CASSGVGQFF.